These T cell receptor beta chains were read from a single sample in a study of early T cells in non-severe SARS-CoV-2 infection. MiXCR was run by TCRdb on the 5' RACE reads, yielding one entry per CDR3 protein. The table shows 35,000 to 55,000 distinct CDR3 sequences, with around 10% occurring only once. Material for sequencing was whole blood. The source of these receptors is an adult who was a healthcare worker with PCR-confirmed SARS-CoV-2 infection or an uninfected control (not recorded which). The CDR3 runs from the conserved cysteine through the conserved F or W. Fields, in order: V gene, clone size, D gene, J gene, CDR3 DNA, CDR3 protein. The D gene is left open where the match is weak. Only some rows state a clone size, as once, few, many or a class for expanded clones.

V gene: TRBV6-5; clone size: NA; D gene: NA; J gene: TRBJ2-1; CDR3 DNA: TGTGCCAGCAGCCGGCTAGCGCTTCCGGGGAATGAGCAGTTCTTC; CDR3 protein: CASSRLALPGNEQFF
V gene: TRBV13; clone size: NA; D gene: TRBD1; J gene: TRBJ2-7; CDR3 DNA: TGTGCCAGCAGCCATACAGGGGGCTCCTACGAGCAGTACTTC; CDR3 protein: CASSHTGGSYEQYF
V gene: TRBV5-8; clone size: many; D gene: TRBD2; J gene: TRBJ2-1; CDR3 DNA: TGTGCCAGCAGACTGGCCGGACTAGCGGGAGGTGGCTCCTACAATGAGCAGTTCTTC; CDR3 protein: CASRLAGLAGGGSYNEQFF
V gene: TRBV18; clone size: many; D gene: NA; J gene: TRBJ2-3; CDR3 DNA: TGTGCCAGCTCACCTAGCACAGATACGCAGTATTTT; CDR3 protein: CASSPSTDTQYF
V gene: TRBV6-1; clone size: many; D gene: NA; J gene: TRBJ1-1; CDR3 DNA: TGTGCCAGCAGTGAAGCCGGTCCCTTGGGGGTGAGCACTGAAGCTTTCTTT; CDR3 protein: CASSEAGPLGVSTEAFF
V gene: TRBV28; clone size: NA; D gene: NA; J gene: TRBJ1-2; CDR3 DNA: TGTGCCAGCATGTCTAACTATGGCTACACCTTC; CDR3 protein: CASMSNYGYTF
V gene: TRBV5-5; clone size: few; D gene: NA; J gene: TRBJ1-4; CDR3 DNA: TGTGCCAGCAGAACAACGTCAGGCGACGAAAAACTGTTTTTT; CDR3 protein: CASRTTSGDEKLFF
V gene: TRBV20-1; clone size: many; D gene: NA; J gene: TRBJ1-1; CDR3 DNA: TGCAGTGCCAAGAACAGGGAAGGGCCTGAAGCTTTCTTT; CDR3 protein: CSAKNREGPEAFF
V gene: TRBV30; clone size: many; D gene: NA; J gene: TRBJ2-1; CDR3 DNA: TGTGCCTGGAGTGTAGGGACCTACAATGAGCAGTTCTTC; CDR3 protein: CAWSVGTYNEQFF
V gene: TRBV27; clone size: many; D gene: NA; J gene: TRBJ1-1; CDR3 DNA: TGTGCCAGCCAGACGGCGAACACTGAAGCTTTCTTT; CDR3 protein: CASQTANTEAFF
V gene: TRBV5-6; clone size: few; D gene: TRBD2; J gene: TRBJ2-3; CDR3 DNA: TGTGCCAGCAGCTTGTTTAGCGGGAGTGGGTCCACAGATACGCAGTATTTT; CDR3 protein: CASSLFSGSGSTDTQYF
V gene: TRBV7-2; clone size: many; D gene: TRBD2; J gene: TRBJ2-1; CDR3 DNA: TGTGCCAGCAGCCGGACTAGCGGGAGTTATGAGCAGTTCTTC; CDR3 protein: CASSRTSGSYEQFF
V gene: TRBV10-3; clone size: many; D gene: TRBD1; J gene: TRBJ2-7; CDR3 DNA: TGTGCCATCAGTGAGTCGGGACAGAGCTACGAGCAGTACTTC; CDR3 protein: CAISESGQSYEQYF
V gene: TRBV6-6; clone size: NA; D gene: TRBD2; J gene: TRBJ2-1; CDR3 DNA: TGTGCCAGCAGTTACTCACTAGCGGGAGGCTCCTACAATGAGCAGTTCTTC; CDR3 protein: CASSYSLAGGSYNEQFF
V gene: TRBV12-3/TRBV12-4; clone size: few; D gene: NA; J gene: TRBJ1-2; CDR3 DNA: TGTGCCAGCAGCCGCATGGGGGGGGTAGTCTATGGCTACACCTTC; CDR3 protein: CASSRMGGVVYGYTF
V gene: TRBV15; clone size: few; D gene: TRBD1; J gene: TRBJ1-1; CDR3 DNA: TGTGCCACCAGCTCCAACAGGGGACTGGCTTTCTTT; CDR3 protein: CATSSNRGLAFF
V gene: TRBV5-1; clone size: many; D gene: NA; J gene: TRBJ1-1; CDR3 DNA: TGCGCCAGCAGCTTGGCGGCTCCCTTGAACACTGAAGCTTTCTTT; CDR3 protein: CASSLAAPLNTEAFF
V gene: TRBV10-3; clone size: many; D gene: NA; J gene: TRBJ2-4; CDR3 DNA: TGTGCCATCAGTGAGTCGTTTGGCAAAAACATTCAGTACTTC; CDR3 protein: CAISESFGKNIQYF
V gene: TRBV29-1; clone size: many; D gene: TRBD1; J gene: TRBJ1-1; CDR3 DNA: TGCAGCGTTGAAACAGGGGGCACTGAAGCTTTCTTT; CDR3 protein: CSVETGGTEAFF
V gene: TRBV7-2; clone size: many; D gene: NA; J gene: TRBJ2-5; CDR3 DNA: TGTGCCAGCAGCCAGACGCGGGCTAGAACGTACCAAGAGACCCAGTACTTC; CDR3 protein: CASSQTRARTYQETQYF
V gene: TRBV12-3/TRBV12-4; clone size: NA; D gene: NA; J gene: TRBJ2-7; CDR3 DNA: TGTGCCAGCAGTTTGCAACAGGGCTTAGCCTACGAGCAGTACTTC; CDR3 protein: CASSLQQGLAYEQYF
V gene: TRBV20-1; clone size: NA; D gene: TRBD1; J gene: TRBJ2-1; CDR3 DNA: TGCAGTGCTACAAGGGTCGGGACAGTACCCAATGAGCAGTTCTTC; CDR3 protein: CSATRVGTVPNEQFF
V gene: TRBV5-1; clone size: many; D gene: TRBD2; J gene: TRBJ2-1; CDR3 DNA: TGCGCCAGCAGCTTGGCCACAGCGGGAGGAGGGCATGAGCAGTTCTTC; CDR3 protein: CASSLATAGGGHEQFF
V gene: TRBV29-1; clone size: NA; D gene: TRBD1; J gene: TRBJ1-1; CDR3 DNA: TGCAGCGTACGGGGCGACAGGGGACCGAGCACTGAAGCTTTCTTT; CDR3 protein: CSVRGDRGPSTEAFF
V gene: TRBV20-1; clone size: many; D gene: NA; J gene: TRBJ1-5; CDR3 DNA: TGCAGTGCTATAGTGGGACGGCTGAATCAGCCCCAGCATTTT; CDR3 protein: CSAIVGRLNQPQHF
V gene: TRBV3-1; clone size: many; D gene: TRBD1; J gene: TRBJ2-2; CDR3 DNA: TGTGCCAGCAGCCTTTACCAAAGGCCGTCAGGGGGCTTCGGGGAGCTGTTTTTT; CDR3 protein: CASSLYQRPSGGFGELFF
V gene: TRBV3-1; clone size: NA; D gene: TRBD2; J gene: TRBJ2-7; CDR3 DNA: TGTGCCAGCAGCCAAGGGCTAGCGGGGTACTACGAGCAGTACTTC; CDR3 protein: CASSQGLAGYYEQYF
V gene: TRBV5-1; clone size: NA; D gene: NA; J gene: TRBJ1-4; CDR3 DNA: TGCGCCAGCAGCTTGAATCGCGCAGGGGAATTTGAAAAACTGTTTTTT; CDR3 protein: CASSLNRAGEFEKLFF
V gene: TRBV7-2; clone size: many; D gene: TRBD1; J gene: TRBJ1-3; CDR3 DNA: TGTGCCAGCAGCTCCGGACAGGGGGCGGGAAACACCATATATTTT; CDR3 protein: CASSSGQGAGNTIYF
V gene: TRBV19; clone size: NA; D gene: TRBD2; J gene: TRBJ2-1; CDR3 DNA: TGTGCCAGTAGTTTGACTAGCGCGAGTGAGCAGTTCTTC; CDR3 protein: CASSLTSASEQFF
V gene: TRBV4-1; clone size: many; D gene: NA; J gene: TRBJ1-3; CDR3 DNA: TGCGCCAGCAGCCAAGGCGCTCCCGACACCTTTGGAAACACCATATATTTT; CDR3 protein: CASSQGAPDTFGNTIYF
V gene: TRBV3-1; clone size: NA; D gene: NA; J gene: TRBJ2-2; CDR3 DNA: TGTGCCAGCAGCCAACAGGGTACCGGGGAGCTGTTTTTT; CDR3 protein: CASSQQGTGELFF
V gene: TRBV14; clone size: few; D gene: NA; J gene: TRBJ2-2; CDR3 DNA: TGTGCCAGCAGCCCCCGATTTGGGGGTAACACCGGGGAGCTGTTTTTT; CDR3 protein: CASSPRFGGNTGELFF
V gene: TRBV29-1; clone size: many; D gene: TRBD1; J gene: TRBJ2-3; CDR3 DNA: TGCAGCGTTGGACAGGGCGTCGCAGATACGCAGTATTTT; CDR3 protein: CSVGQGVADTQYF
V gene: TRBV29-1; clone size: NA; D gene: NA; J gene: TRBJ1-2; CDR3 DNA: TGCAGCGTTGCGGCAGCCAACTATGGCTACACCTTC; CDR3 protein: CSVAAANYGYTF
V gene: TRBV10-3; clone size: many; D gene: NA; J gene: TRBJ2-5; CDR3 DNA: TGTGCCATCAGTCAAGACAACCAAGAGACCCAGTACTTC; CDR3 protein: CAISQDNQETQYF
V gene: TRBV28; clone size: few; D gene: NA; J gene: TRBJ1-4; CDR3 DNA: TGTGCCAGCAGTTTCCCGGGAGGGGGTGAAAAACTGTTTTTT; CDR3 protein: CASSFPGGGEKLFF
V gene: TRBV5-8; clone size: many; D gene: TRBD2; J gene: TRBJ2-7; CDR3 DNA: TGTGCCAGCAGCTTCTCTAGCGGGAGAACTAAGCAGTACTTC; CDR3 protein: CASSFSSGRTKQYF
V gene: TRBV29-1; clone size: medium-sized; D gene: TRBD1; J gene: TRBJ2-5; CDR3 DNA: TGCAGCGTTCTGGGCAGGGGGCTGAAGACCCAGTACTTC; CDR3 protein: CSVLGRGLKTQYF
V gene: TRBV11-2; clone size: many; D gene: TRBD2; J gene: TRBJ2-1; CDR3 DNA: TGTGCCAGCAGTAGCGGGAGTTTCGACAATGAGCAGTTCTTC; CDR3 protein: CASSSGSFDNEQFF